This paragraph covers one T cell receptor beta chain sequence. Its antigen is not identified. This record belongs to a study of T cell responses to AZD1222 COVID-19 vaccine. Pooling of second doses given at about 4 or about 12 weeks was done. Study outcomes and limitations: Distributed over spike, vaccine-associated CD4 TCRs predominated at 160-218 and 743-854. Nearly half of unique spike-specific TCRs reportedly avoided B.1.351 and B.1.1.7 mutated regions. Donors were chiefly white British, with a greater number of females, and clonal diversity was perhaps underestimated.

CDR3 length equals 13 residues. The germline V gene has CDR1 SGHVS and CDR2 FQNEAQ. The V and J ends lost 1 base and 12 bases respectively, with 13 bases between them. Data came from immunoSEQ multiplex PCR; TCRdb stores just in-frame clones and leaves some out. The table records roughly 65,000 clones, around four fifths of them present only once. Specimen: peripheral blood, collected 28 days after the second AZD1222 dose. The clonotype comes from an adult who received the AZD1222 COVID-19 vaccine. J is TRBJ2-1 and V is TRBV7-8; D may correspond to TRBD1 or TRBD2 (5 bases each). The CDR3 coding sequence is TGTGCCAGCAGCTTAGAGCCCGCGAGGGGGCAGTTCTTC. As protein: CASSLEPARGQFF.